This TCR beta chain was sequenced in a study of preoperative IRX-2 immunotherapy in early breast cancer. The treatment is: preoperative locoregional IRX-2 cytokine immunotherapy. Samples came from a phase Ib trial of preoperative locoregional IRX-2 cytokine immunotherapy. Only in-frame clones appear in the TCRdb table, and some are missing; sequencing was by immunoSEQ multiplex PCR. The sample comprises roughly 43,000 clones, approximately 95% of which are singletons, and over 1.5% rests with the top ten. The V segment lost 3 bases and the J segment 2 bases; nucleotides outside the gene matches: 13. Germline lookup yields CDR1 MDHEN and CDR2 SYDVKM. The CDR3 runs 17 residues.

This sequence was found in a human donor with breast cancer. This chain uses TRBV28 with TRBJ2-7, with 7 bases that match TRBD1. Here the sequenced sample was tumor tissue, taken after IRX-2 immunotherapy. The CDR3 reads CASSFSPPGQWAYEQYF. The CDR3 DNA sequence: TGTGCCAGCAGTTTCAGCCCGCCGGGACAGTGGGCCTACGAGCAGTACTTC. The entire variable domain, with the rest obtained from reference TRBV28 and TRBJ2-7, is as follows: DVKVTQSSRYLVKRTGEKVFLECVQDMDHENMFWYRQDPGLGLRLIYFSYDVKMKEKGDIPEGYSVSREKKERFSLILESASTNQTSMYLCASSFSPPGQWAYEQYFGPGTRLTVT.